Presented here are 10 T cell receptor beta chains from one specimen sequenced in a study of graft-versus-host responses after intestinal transplantation. The starting material, graft tissue, was processed to release intraepithelial and lamina propria lymphocytes. Profiling relied on immunoSEQ multiplex PCR, and the TCRdb table lists in-frame clones only, not all of them. The sample lists roughly 15,000 clones; 65% to 80% were seen once. The sequenced sample was ileum tissue, obtained roughly 28 days after intestinal transplant. These TCRs come from a human patient who received an intestinal transplant, so some T cells may come from the graft donor.

This chain links TRBV5-4 with TRBJ2-2; TRBD1 agrees at 8 bases. V lost 4 bases, J lost 0 bases, and 8 bases stayed unmatched. The CDR3 contains 17 residues. CDR1 and CDR2 (germline): SGHNT, YYREEE (reference sequence). CDR3 protein: CASSKTGQGTNTGELFF. DNA of the CDR3: TGTGCCAGCAGCAAGACTGGACAGGGAACGAACACCGGGGAGCTGTTTTTT.

This clone has a single count. The chain has TRBV11-2 and TRBJ2-7; TRBD2 matches 8 bases. With V trimmed by 0 bases and J by 4 bases, 5 bases remained unmatched. The CDR3 length is 15 residues. Looked up from germline, CDR1 is SGHAT and CDR2 is FQNNGV. CDR3 in amino acids: CASSLEAGGLYEQYF. Here the CDR3 DNA reads TGTGCCAGCAGCTTAGAGGCGGGGGGACTGTACGAGCAGTACTTC.

This clone was detected only a few times. The genes are TRBV12-5 and TRBJ1-2; D remains ambiguous. The CDR3 has 15 residues. Trimming took 3 bases from V and 6 from J, leaving 17 bases between them. Germline V gene data show CDR1 as LGHNT and CDR2 as FRNRAP. DNA for the CDR3: TGTGCTAGTGGTTTTTATCCGAAGGGCGGGGATGGCTACACCTTC. It yields the protein CASGFYPKGGDGYTF.

The gene calls are TRBV10-3 and TRBJ2-3; D perhaps matches TRBD2 (6 bases). The V gene lost 2 bases and the J gene lost 0 bases, with 9 bases spanning the gap. The germline gives CDR1 ENHRY, CDR2 SYGVKD. This CDR3 spans 15 amino acids. CDR3 in amino acids: CAISETGDSTDTQYF. CDR3 DNA: TGTGCCATCAGTGAGACGGGAGACAGCACAGATACGCAGTATTTT.

This chain connects TRBV29-1 to TRBJ2-3, with a weak D call TRBD2 (5 bases). This CDR3 has 14 amino acids. V gave up 7 bases and J gave up 6 bases, with 20 bases separating them. CDR1 is SQVTM, CDR2 ANQGSEA, per germline. CDR3 residues: CSAETTTPRDTQYF. CDR3 bases: TGCAGCGCCGAGACTACTACCCCCAGGGATACGCAGTATTTT.

This chain connects TRBV25-1 to TRBJ2-1; D not certain. Trimming left V 8 bases short and J 7 bases short, with 15 bases between. Looked up from germline, CDR1 is MGHDK and CDR2 is SYGVNS. This CDR3 contains 13 residues. The CDR3 reads CASPLRLRNEQFF. CDR3 in DNA: TGTGCCAGCCCCCTAAGGCTGAGGAATGAGCAGTTCTTC.

This clone was detected a few times. This chain connects TRBV21-1 to TRBJ2-1; TRBD2 reflects the table's D call only, with no check against the DNA. TRBV21-1 is designated a pseudogene. The CDR3 covers 17 residues. The CDR3: CASSAEVATPSDNEQFF. The DNA of the CDR3 is TGTGCCAGCAGTGCGGAGGTAGCTACACCATCCGACAATGAGCAGTTCTTC.

The V gene is TRBV5-6, the J gene TRBJ1-3; D unresolved. Per the germline V gene, CDR1 is SGHDT and CDR2 is YYEEEE. There are 17 residues in the CDR3. Trimming stripped 0 bases from V and 0 bases from J, with 13 bases between. CDR3 nucleotide sequence: TGTGCCAGCAGCTTGGTAGAGGCACGGAGCTCTGGAAACACCATATATTTT. Its translation: CASSLVEARSSGNTIYF.

The chain combines TRBV27 with TRBJ2-3; 9 bases map to TRBD2. With 6 bases clipped from V and 0 bases from J, the junction kept 4 bases outside the gene matches. CDR3 length: 15 amino acids. Germline CDR1 MNHEY, CDR2 SMNVEV (reference sequence). CDR3 region: CASRSSGGSTDTQYF. In DNA form, the CDR3 reads TGTGCCAGCAGATCGAGCGGGGGGAGCACAGATACGCAGTATTTT.

The chain joins TRBV18 to TRBJ1-1, with D hard to call. Germline V gene lookup returns CDR1 KGHSH and CDR2 LQKENI. The CDR3 totals 17 residues. V was clipped by 2 bases and J by 3 bases, with 19 bases between them. The CDR3 DNA is TGTGCCAGCTCACCATATCTCGTGAATGGGCAATACACTGAAGCTTTCTTT. Translated, it gives CASSPYLVNGQYTEAFF.